The sequence of this T cell receptor beta chain was determined in a study of T cell repertoires in cytomegalovirus infection. Whole-study context: TCR beta signatures that were public indicated CMV infection and matching HLA type. Whole-study findings and limits: In two of eight donors, the top clonotype was HLA-C-restricted CMV-specific. The study identified carriers of CMV plus the relevant HLA from cumulative public TCR beta family frequency.

A single record per CDR3 protein comes from TCRdb applying MiXCR to the reads. The sample holds about 140,000 distinct CDR3 sequences, 5.5% to 7% seen once. On this clonotype: Antigen: not known.

The CDR3 covers 17 residues. V shed 0 bases and J 0 bases; nucleotides not matched to a gene: 4. Germline lookup yields CDR1 SGHRS and CDR2 YFSETQ. The V call is TRBV5-1, the J call TRBJ2-7, with TRBD2 matching over 12 bases. The specimen was PBMCs. The TCR was taken from a human donor in good health (CMV status not recorded). Some clones in this sample may be carry-over from other donors' samples. The CDR3 here is CASSLELAGGISYEQYF. Here the CDR3 DNA reads TGCGCCAGCAGCTTGGAACTAGCGGGGGGTATCTCCTACGAGCAGTACTTC.